One and the same sample provided the 9 T cell receptor beta chains below, sequenced in a study of blood T cell repertoires in COVID-19. Some clones are missing from TCRdb's copy, which holds only in-frame ones; the method was immunoSEQ multiplex PCR. The sample contains approximately 50,000 clones, less than 80% of which appear only once. Specimen: peripheral blood. All receptors derive from a man in his sixties or seventies with acute or convalescent COVID-19.

V usage is TRBV12-3 or TRBV12-4 and J usage is TRBJ1-2; no firm D call. The CDR3 is made up of 13 amino acids. V was cut by 1 base and J by 4 bases, with 7 bases left in between. CDR3 in DNA: TGTGCCAGCAGTTTAGGGGCAACCTATGGCTACACCTTC. This sequence encodes CASSLGATYGYTF.

The gene calls are TRBV28 and TRBJ2-5; the D gene is possibly TRBD1 (5 bases). In germline, CDR1 is MDHEN, CDR2 SYDVKM. V gave up 11 bases and J gave up 5 bases, with 30 bases separating them. CDR3 length: 17 residues. The CDR3 DNA is TGTGCCTTCGGTAAGCAGGGCCGGATGGCCCGACGGGAGACCCAGTACTTC. Its protein is CAFGKQGRMARRETQYF.

The chain links TRBV2 to TRBJ2-1; D call uncertain. The V end was cut by 2 bases, the J end by 0 bases, with 8 bases between. CDR1 is SNHLY and CDR2 is FYNNEI in the germline V gene. The CDR3 runs to 15 residues. The CDR3, as DNA: TGTGCCAGCAGTGAAAACTTGAGCTCCTACAATGAGCAGTTCTTC. This translates into CASSENLSSYNEQFF. Looking up the rest from reference TRBV2 and TRBJ2-1 gives the full variable domain: EPEVTQTPSHQVTQMGQEVILRCVPISNHLYFYWYRQILGQKVEFLVSFYNNEISEKSEIFDDQFSVERPDGSNFTLKIRSTKLEDSAMYFCASSENLSSYNEQFFGPGTRLTVL.

V and J are TRBV27 and TRBJ1-2; D possibly corresponds to TRBD1 (5 bases). V was cut by 3 bases and J by 4 bases, with 12 bases left in between. This CDR3 is built from 14 residues. Germline CDR1 and CDR2: MNHEY and SMNVEV (reference sequence). CDR3 protein: CASSFPGLGYGYTF. The CDR3 nucleotides read TGTGCCAGCAGTTTTCCAGGGTTAGGCTATGGCTACACCTTC.

This chain links TRBV10-2 with TRBJ2-5; 7 nucleotides line up with TRBD1. CDR1 is WSHSY, CDR2 SAAADI, per germline. V was clipped by 7 bases and J by 2 bases; unmatched bases: 4. The CDR3 runs to 13 residues. The CDR3 is CASNGQVQETQYF. The CDR3 bases are TGCGCCAGCAACGGACAGGTTCAAGAGACCCAGTACTTC.

The V gene is TRBV5-8, the J gene TRBJ2-3, with D hard to call. Germline V CDR1 and CDR2: SGHTS, YDEGEE. This CDR3 is 14 amino acids long. The V end lost 2 bases, the J end lost 0 bases, and 7 bases lay between the germline ends. CDR3 protein: CASSFVVSTDTQYF. CDR3 nucleotides: TGTGCCAGCAGCTTTGTAGTTAGCACAGATACGCAGTATTTT.

The chain uses TRBV10-3 and TRBJ1-6, with D perhaps TRBD1 (6 bases). CDR1 and CDR2 (germline): ENHRY, SYGVKD. Between the trimmed V and J ends, which lost 3 bases and 4 bases, there was a span of 10 bases. The CDR3 sequence is 15 residues long. The CDR3 DNA follows: TGTGCCATCAGTGATCAACAGGGTTATAATTCACCCCTCCACTTT. This encodes CAISDQQGYNSPLHF.

In this sample, this clone turned up many times. This chain uses TRBV7-8 with TRBJ2-7, with a weak D call TRBD1 (6 bases). The ends were cut back, 5 bases at V and 3 bases at J, with 14 bases in the middle. The CDR3 is made up of 14 amino acids. Looked up from germline, CDR1 is SGHVS and CDR2 is FQNEAQ. CDR3 region: CASSHRDTHYEQYF. CDR3 sequence (DNA): TGTGCCAGCAGCCACCGGGACACCCACTACGAGCAGTACTTC.

V gene TRBV7-7 combines with J gene TRBJ2-1; 7 positions match TRBD2. CDR3 size: 16 residues. CDR1 and CDR2 from the germline V gene are SSHAT and FNYEAQ (reference sequence). Trimming at V came to 0 bases and at J to 6 bases, leaving 8 bases not matched to a gene. The CDR3 loop reads CASSLALGAGVNEQFF. Here the CDR3 DNA reads TGTGCCAGCAGCTTAGCGCTAGGGGCGGGAGTCAATGAGCAGTTCTTC.